One sample yielded the 10 T cell receptor beta chains listed below, sequenced in a study of blood T cell repertoires in COVID-19 (dated by TCRdb to the early 2020s). Libraries were prepared through the immunoSEQ multiplex PCR assay. The source is immuneACCESS, and TCRdb retained only in-frame sequences with V and J called. Part of the clones is not carried over; for the studies checked, unresolved V genes explain less than half of this, and the remainder is unexplained. Counted in this sample were fewer than 500,000 clones; about 90% of them appeared once. Approximately 1.3% of the sample lies in the top ten. Sequenced sample: PBMCs or T cells enriched from blood (not recorded which). The receptors were sampled from a young man who had recovered from COVID-19.

The gene calls are TRBV27 and TRBJ1-6, with 8 bases aligning to TRBD1. Germline V gene lookup returns CDR1 MNHEY and CDR2 SMNVEV (reference sequence). J gave up 10 bases and V 3 bases, and 20 bases lay outside the gene matches. The CDR3 runs to 19 residues. CDR3 nucleotide sequence: TGTGCCAGCAGTTTGAAGTCGGGACAGGCATCCCTTCCCCTCTCACCCCTCCACTTT. Its protein product is CASSLKSGQASLPLSPLHF.

V gene TRBV19 combines with J gene TRBJ2-5; perhaps TRBD2 as D (6 bases). Germline values: CDR1 LNHDA, CDR2 SQIVND (reference sequence). Trimming left V 5 bases short and J 3 bases short, with 16 bases between. The CDR3 sequence is 15 residues long. DNA of the CDR3: TGTGCCAGTAGTCCCCCGGGACTTTATAAAGAGACCCAGTACTTC. Protein sequence: CASSPPGLYKETQYF.

This clone has just one count. The chain has TRBV5-1 and TRBJ1-3; D possibly corresponds to TRBD1 (6 bases). V was shortened by 0 bases and J by 4 bases, with 11 bases between the two germline ends. Per the germline V gene, CDR1 is SGHRS and CDR2 is YFSETQ. The CDR3 contains 15 residues. The CDR3 DNA reads TGCGCCAGCAGCTTGGCCGGGACAAACGGAAACACCATATATTTT. Its protein is CASSLAGTNGNTIYF.

This chain connects TRBV5-1 to TRBJ2-7; no reliable D call. The CDR3 length is 13 residues. Germline V gene data show CDR1 as SGHRS and CDR2 as YFSETQ. V gave up 0 bases and J gave up 8 bases, with 12 bases separating them. The CDR3 coding sequence is TGCGCCAGCAGCTTGGACGTTGGCGGCAAGCAGTACTTC. This gives the protein CASSLDVGGKQYF.

The rearrangement links TRBV29-1 to TRBJ2-1, with unresolved D. V was clipped by 6 bases and J by 1 base, with 4 bases between them. The CDR3 contains 11 residues. Germline loops: CDR1 SQVTM, CDR2 ANQGSEA. CDR3 sequence reads: CSVRSYNEQFF. Here the CDR3 DNA reads TGCAGCGTGAGGTCCTACAATGAGCAGTTCTTC.

The V and J genes are TRBV6-5 and TRBJ1-1; 11 positions agree with TRBD1. The V gene end was trimmed by 7 bases and the J gene end by 9 bases; junction bases not matched to a gene: 7. The V gene's germline CDR1 is MNHEY and CDR2 SVGAGI. The CDR3 has 13 residues. The CDR3 DNA reads TGTGCCAGCATCCCGGGACAGGGGGGGAAAGCTTTCTTT. This translates into CASIPGQGGKAFF.

The chain uses TRBV7-9 and TRBJ2-7; D call uncertain. With 4 bases removed from V and 4 bases from J, the gap between germline ends came to 5 bases. This CDR3 is built from 11 residues. Germline CDR1 SEHNR, CDR2 FQNEAQ (reference sequence). CDR3 in amino acids: CASSSMYEQYF. In nucleotides, the CDR3 is TGTGCCAGCAGCTCAATGTACGAGCAGTACTTC.

The CDR3 region is CASNRGRPSGANVLTF. As DNA, the CDR3 is TGTGCCAGCAACAGGGGACGGCCCTCTGGGGCCAACGTCCTGACTTTC. This chain uses TRBV7-8 with TRBJ2-6; 7 positions agree with TRBD1. The CDR3 has 16 residues. After removal of 7 bases from V and 0 bases from J, the junction contained 6 bases not matched to a gene. Germline CDR1 is SGHVS and CDR2 is FQNEAQ.

The chain has TRBV4-1 and TRBJ2-5, with TRBD2 identical over 14 bases. Per germline, CDR1 MGHRA and CDR2 YSYEKL. The CDR3 runs 19 residues. V lost 0 bases, J lost 5 bases, and 11 bases stayed unmatched. Here the CDR3 reads CASSQDVRLAGGPDETQYF. The CDR3 nucleotides read TGCGCCAGCAGCCAAGACGTCCGACTAGCGGGGGGGCCCGATGAGACCCAGTACTTC.

This chain connects TRBV27 to TRBJ2-7; 9 bases fit TRBD1. V gave up 6 bases and J gave up 3 bases; unmatched junction bases: 6. This CDR3 contains 14 residues. CDR1 and CDR2 (germline): MNHEY, SMNVEV (reference sequence). The CDR3 loop reads CASRQGTGLYEQYF. The CDR3 nucleotides read TGTGCCAGCAGGCAAGGGACAGGGCTCTACGAGCAGTACTTC.